This TCR beta chain was identified in a study of neurological immune-mediated disorders. Study-wide findings and caveats: TCR-beta repertoires seemed private in all groups, with no expanded CDR3 amino acid sequences shared.

This clonotype came up many times. Its matching antigen is unknown. cDNA synthesis was performed by 5'RACE with 10-nucleotide random UMIs. Every sequencing run generated in excess of 170 million TCR-beta sequences. These sequences covered 15-18 subjects. TCRdb independently ran MiXCR on the 5' RACE reads; one entry per CDR3 protein. Here the sample spans approximately 77,000 distinct CDR3 sequences, about 9% being singletons. The CDR3 runs 15 residues. V trimming: 6 bases; J trimming: 2 bases; junction bases outside the gene matches: 6. CDR1 is ENHRY and CDR2 is SYGVKD in the germline V gene. The chain links TRBV10-3 to TRBJ2-2; 7 bases fit TRBD1. Sequencing input: PBMCs. The sequence was collected from a man in his fifties or sixties in good health. The CDR3 DNA follows: TGTGCCATCAGAACCGGGACAGCAAACACCGGGGAGCTGTTTTTT. It translates to CAIRTGTANTGELFF.